This record covers a single T cell receptor beta chain. This record belongs to a study of OX40 agonist ivuxolimab in advanced cancers. Study summary: Dose-escalation cases comprised hepatocellular carcinoma, melanoma, renal cell or head and neck cancer.

Germline V gene sequence: CDR1 GTSNPN, CDR2 SVGIG (reference sequence). The CDR3 is 13 residues long. The V gene lost 5 bases and the J gene lost 5 bases, with 12 bases spanning the gap. Libraries were prepared by immunoSEQ multiplex PCR; TCRdb keeps only in-frame clonotypes and omits some of them. The data show under 40,000 clones, about 90% seen once. This specimen was CD4+ or CD8+ T cells sorted from blood, taken in a trial of the OX40 agonist ivuxolimab. The chain has TRBV30 and TRBJ1-4; D is perhaps TRBD1 (5 bases). The source is an adult with an advanced solid tumor such as melanoma, head and neck, liver or kidney cancer. The CDR3 protein is CAWERQGNEKLFF. The CDR3 bases are TGTGCCTGGGAGAGGCAGGGAAATGAAAAACTGTTTTTT. Filled out from reference TRBV30 and TRBJ1-4, the complete variable domain reads SQTIHQWPATLVQPVGSPLSLECTVEGTSNPNLYWYRQAAGRGLQLLFYSVGIGQISSEVPQNLSASRPQDRQFILSSKKLLLSDSGFYLCAWERQGNEKLFFGSGTQLSVL.